One sample yielded the 30 T cell receptor beta chains listed below, sequenced in a study of shared clonotypes between healthy human individuals. The protocol was immunoSEQ multiplex PCR, while the TCRdb copy is restricted to in-frame clones and leaves out a portion. The table records about 2.4 million clones, around 90% of them present only once. The source material was naive CD4+ T cells sorted from blood. Subset described: CD45RA+ positively selected. The receptors were sampled from a man younger than 30 in good health.

V usage is TRBV9 and J usage is TRBJ1-1; D is possibly TRBD1 (6 bases). Germline CDR1 is SGDLS and CDR2 is YYNGEE. Trimming removed 0 bases at V and 1 base at J, with 13 bases between. This CDR3 contains 16 residues. The CDR3 DNA follows: TGTGCCAGCAGCGTAGTTCCGGGGGCCGGGAACACTGAAGCTTTCTTT. Protein: CASSVVPGAGNTEAFF. Using reference TRBV9 and TRBJ1-1 for the parts outside the CDR3, the full variable domain is DSGVTQTPKHLITATGQRVTLRCSPRSGDLSVYWYQQSLDQGLQFLIQYYNGEERAKGNILERFSAQQFPDLHSELNLSSLELGDSALYFCASSVVPGAGNTEAFFGQGTRLTVV.

The gene calls are TRBV28 and TRBJ1-3; 8 positions agree with TRBD1. Per germline, CDR1 MDHEN and CDR2 SYDVKM. J was trimmed by 0 bases and V by 4 bases; bases with no gene match: 5. The CDR3 spans 16 residues. Written as DNA, the CDR3 is TGTGCCAGCAGTTCGACAGGGGCAAGCTCTGGAAACACCATATATTTT. This translates into CASSSTGASSGNTIYF.

The V call is TRBV5-1, the J call TRBJ2-5; 9 positions match TRBD1. Trimming took 5 bases from V and 1 from J; bases not matched to a gene: 6. Germline V gives CDR1 SGHRS, CDR2 YFSETQ. The CDR3 consists of 15 residues. The DNA of the CDR3 is TGCGCCAGCAGACCCCAGGGACAGGGCCAAGAGACCCAGTACTTC. Its translation is CASRPQGQGQETQYF.

The gene calls are TRBV7-9 and TRBJ2-1; D is undetermined. The CDR3 consists of 13 residues. Germline V gene lookup returns CDR1 SEHNR and CDR2 FQNEAQ (reference sequence). The germline V and J ends were trimmed by 2 bases and 3 bases, with 5 bases remaining between them. The CDR3 DNA follows: TGTGCCAGCAGCTTAAGAGGCTACAATGAGCAGTTCTTC. It translates to CASSLRGYNEQFF.

The chain combines TRBV9 with TRBJ2-2, with D maybe TRBD1 (6 bases). The CDR3 contains 15 residues. Germline CDR1 SGDLS, CDR2 YYNGEE. Trimming pared 2 bases from V and 3 bases from J, leaving 11 bases between. The CDR3 region is CASSVDRTDTGELFF. The DNA of the CDR3 is TGTGCCAGCAGCGTTGACAGGACTGACACCGGGGAGCTGTTTTTT.

This chain uses TRBV6-6 with TRBJ2-7; 9 nucleotides agree with TRBD2. The CDR3 spans 16 residues. The V segment lost 1 base and the J segment 5 bases; nucleotides outside the gene matches: 9. The germline V gene encodes CDR1 MNHNY and CDR2 SVGAGI (reference sequence). In DNA form, the CDR3 reads TGTGCCAGCAGTTACTTCGCGGGAGGGGGGTTGGACGAGCAGTACTTC. Translated: CASSYFAGGGLDEQYF.

V gene TRBV5-1 combines with J gene TRBJ1-1; TRBD1 agrees at 8 bases. The CDR3 covers 14 residues. Looked up from germline, CDR1 is SGHRS and CDR2 is YFSETQ. The J segment lost 5 bases and the V segment lost 0 bases, leaving 3 bases of the junction unmatched. The chain's CDR3 is CASSLARGRTEAFF. CDR3 sequence (DNA): TGCGCCAGCAGCTTGGCCAGGGGGCGAACTGAAGCTTTCTTT.

With regard to this clone: Other DNA sequences in the same sample also yield this CDR3. This sequence joins TRBV5-1 and TRBJ2-5, with no clear D. The CDR3 contains 13 residues. V lost 0 bases, J lost 4 bases, and 7 bases lay in between. Germline V gene lookup returns CDR1 SGHRS and CDR2 YFSETQ. The CDR3 is CASSLASRETQYF. As DNA, the CDR3 is TGCGCCAGCAGCTTGGCCAGTAGAGAGACCCAGTACTTC. Using reference TRBV5-1 and TRBJ2-5 for the parts outside the CDR3, the full variable domain is KAGVTQTPRYLIKTRGQQVTLSCSPISGHRSVSWYQQTPGQGLQFLFEYFSETQRNKGNFPGRFSGRQFSNSRSEMNVSTLELGDSALYLCASSLASRETQYFGPGTRLLVL.

Of note for this clone: Other DNA sequences in this sample translate to the same CDR3. The chain carries TRBV20-1 and TRBJ2-7; 7 positions match TRBD1. The CDR3 covers 10 residues. CDR1 DFQATT and CDR2 SNEGSKA come from the germline V gene (reference sequence). Trimming cost V 5 bases and J 7 bases; bases outside gene matches: 2. CDR3 sequence: CSAPRGEQYF. CDR3 DNA: TGCAGTGCTCCCAGGGGGGAGCAGTACTTC.

J is TRBJ1-5 and V is TRBV19, with 8 bases aligning to TRBD1. The CDR3 runs 16 residues. Germline lookup yields CDR1 LNHDA and CDR2 SQIVND (reference sequence). Trimming at V came to 11 bases and at J to 3 bases, leaving 15 bases not matched to a gene. The CDR3 DNA sequence: TGTGCCGGATTTAAGACGACAGGGGAATTCAATCAGCCCCAGCATTTT. Translated, it gives CAGFKTTGEFNQPQHF.

This chain joins TRBV5-4 and TRBJ1-1, with D possibly TRBD1 on 5 matching bases. There are 17 residues in the CDR3. Germline V gene lookup returns CDR1 SGHNT and CDR2 YYREEE (reference sequence). V dropped 2 bases and J dropped 6 bases, with 23 bases sitting between them. CDR3 bases: TGTGCCAGCAGCTTAGGAGGGCAGGGCCCCCCGATCGCTGAAGCTTTCTTT. Protein: CASSLGGQGPPIAEAFF.

This rearrangement joins TRBV5-1 to TRBJ2-1, with TRBD2 identical over 13 bases. Trimming took 4 bases from V and 7 from J; bases not matched to a gene: 5. CDR3 length: 15 amino acids. Germline V gene data show CDR1 as SGHRS and CDR2 as YFSETQ. CDR3 sequence reads: CASSQRTSGGNEQFF. The CDR3 region has the DNA TGCGCCAGCAGCCAAAGGACTAGCGGGGGAAATGAGCAGTTCTTC.

This sequence joins TRBV5-6 and TRBJ1-2; 10 bases are shared with TRBD1. Germline V gene data show CDR1 as SGHDT and CDR2 as YYEEEE. J gave up 0 bases and V 2 bases, and 1 base lay outside the gene matches. The CDR3 has 15 amino acids. The CDR3 DNA is TGTGCCAGCAGCTTAGACAGGGGGCCTAACTATGGCTACACCTTC. It yields the protein CASSLDRGPNYGYTF.

The genes are TRBV18 and TRBJ2-7; a weak D match, TRBD2 (5 bases). Trimming took 6 bases from V and 5 from J, leaving 11 bases between them. The CDR3 has 12 residues. The germline V gene encodes CDR1 KGHSH and CDR2 LQKENI. CDR3 loop: CASSKGGNEQYF. CDR3 coding DNA: TGTGCCAGCTCCAAAGGAGGTAACGAGCAGTACTTC.

CDR3 residues: CASSQDPVVALETQYF. The CDR3 DNA reads TGCGCCAGCAGCCAAGATCCAGTGGTAGCGCTAGAGACCCAGTACTTC. The chain uses TRBV4-1 and TRBJ2-5; D possibly corresponds to TRBD2 (5 bases). CDR1 MGHRA and CDR2 YSYEKL come from the germline V gene. The length of the CDR3 is 16 residues. V lost 0 bases and J lost 4, with 15 bases in between.

CDR3 sequence: CASSSRASSGEETQYF. The CDR3 DNA reads as TGTGCCAGCAGCTCCAGAGCGAGTAGCGGAGAAGAGACCCAGTACTTC. The chain couples TRBV5-4 to TRBJ2-5; D possibly corresponds to TRBD2 (6 bases). Deletions cut 3 bases from V and 3 bases from J, with 18 bases between. Germline CDR1 reads SGHNT; CDR2 reads YYREEE (reference sequence). CDR3 length equals 16 residues.

V gene TRBV6-5 combines with J gene TRBJ1-5; D remains ambiguous. The CDR3 is 14 residues long. Trimming left V 0 bases short and J 1 base short, with 4 bases between. In germline, CDR1 is MNHEY, CDR2 SVGAGI. CDR3 in DNA: TGTGCCAGCAGTTACTCCACGAGCAATCAGCCCCAGCATTTT. Encoded protein: CASSYSTSNQPQHF.

The chain couples TRBV6-1 to TRBJ2-5; the D is unclear. The CDR3 sequence is 14 residues long. Germline CDR1 and CDR2: MNHNS and SASEGT. V was shortened by 3 bases and J by 7 bases, with 15 bases between the two germline ends. This CDR3 reads CASSDDMTLRTQYF. In nucleotides, the CDR3 is TGTGCCAGCAGTGATGACATGACTCTTCGGACCCAGTACTTC.

This sequence joins TRBV25-1 and TRBJ2-5; the match to TRBD1 covers 10 bases. Looked up from germline, CDR1 is MGHDK and CDR2 is SYGVNS. The CDR3 totals 16 residues. Trimming at V came to 4 bases and at J to 5 bases, leaving 10 bases not matched to a gene. CDR3 sequence reads: CASSVGQGVSGETQYF. The CDR3 DNA reads as TGTGCCAGCAGTGTAGGACAGGGGGTTTCGGGGGAGACCCAGTACTTC.

J is TRBJ2-3 and V is TRBV18; TRBD2 matches at 8 bases. Germline CDR1 and CDR2: KGHSH and LQKENI. This CDR3 region has 16 residues. Trimming cost V 3 bases and J 1 base; bases outside gene matches: 6. The CDR3 is CASSPFGGAGTDTQYF. The DNA for the CDR3 is TGTGCCAGCTCACCGTTCGGGGGGGCCGGCACAGATACGCAGTATTTT.

The sample holds one count of this clone. This chain joins TRBV5-1 and TRBJ1-4; D is possibly TRBD1 (6 bases). Looked up from germline, CDR1 is SGHRS and CDR2 is YFSETQ. The CDR3 consists of 16 residues. Trimming shortened V by 4 bases and J by 3 bases, and 16 bases separated the two germline ends. The CDR3 DNA reads as TGCGCCAGCAGCCCCTCGGGGGCTGGGGCTAATGAAAAACTGTTTTTT. Its protein product is CASSPSGAGANEKLFF. Full variable domain (remainder filled in from reference TRBV5-1 and TRBJ1-4): KAGVTQTPRYLIKTRGQQVTLSCSPISGHRSVSWYQQTPGQGLQFLFEYFSETQRNKGNFPGRFSGRQFSNSRSEMNVSTLELGDSALYLCASSPSGAGANEKLFFGSGTQLSVL.

This chain links TRBV7-9 with TRBJ1-3; D may be TRBD1 (6 bases). This CDR3 contains 15 residues. CDR1 and CDR2 (germline): SEHNR, FQNEAQ (reference sequence). Trimming stripped 5 bases from V and 1 base from J, with 12 bases between. CDR3 sequence: CASSGVRGSGNTIYF. The DNA of the CDR3 is TGTGCCAGCAGCGGGGTCAGGGGATCTGGAAACACCATATATTTT.

For this clone: Other DNA sequences in the sample encode the same CDR3. V gene TRBV6-1 combines with J gene TRBJ1-6, with TRBD1 identical over 9 bases. Germline trimming cut 6 bases from V and 6 bases from J; bases unmatched to any gene: 3. The germline V gene encodes CDR1 MNHNS and CDR2 SASEGT. This CDR3 comprises 14 residues. The CDR3 sequence: CASRPGQGNSPLHF. DNA for the CDR3: TGTGCCAGCAGGCCGGGACAGGGTAATTCACCCCTCCACTTT.

V is TRBV11-2 and J is TRBJ2-7; D might be TRBD2 (6 bases). The CDR3 runs 14 residues. Trimming took off 8 bases at V and 9 bases at J, with 23 bases between the two ends. CDR1 and CDR2 (germline): SGHAT, FQNNGV. The CDR3 here is CASSALGEAARQYF. CDR3 DNA: TGTGCCAGCTCTGCCCTGGGGGAGGCGGCGAGGCAGTACTTC.

This clone is a singleton in its sample. The DNA of the CDR3 is TGCGCCAGCAGCTTGGGTCGAGCGGTTACCTACGAGCAGTACTTC. Its translation: CASSLGRAVTYEQYF. The J gene is TRBJ2-7, the V gene TRBV5-1; possibly TRBD2 for D (5 bases). V was trimmed by 0 bases and J by 2 bases, leaving 12 bases between them. This CDR3 has 15 residues. Germline assignment: CDR1 SGHRS and CDR2 YFSETQ.

CDR3 sequence reads: CATLPYSGRKQETQYF. Here the CDR3 DNA reads TGTGCCACCCTTCCATATAGCGGGAGGAAACAAGAGACCCAGTACTTC. This rearrangement joins TRBV28 to TRBJ2-5; the match to TRBD2 covers 10 bases. The CDR3 is 16 residues long. The V and J ends lost 10 bases and 2 bases, in that order; junction bases with no gene match: 13. Germline-derived CDR1 and CDR2 are MDHEN and SYDVKM.

CDR3 residues: CSVARAGGFNEQFF. CDR3 in DNA: TGCAGCGTTGCAAGAGCGGGGGGGTTCAATGAGCAGTTCTTC. This sequence joins TRBV29-1 and TRBJ2-1; 10 nucleotides match TRBD2. The CDR3 covers 14 residues. V dropped 4 bases and J dropped 6; count of bases not matched to a gene: 6. Germline CDR1 SQVTM, CDR2 ANQGSEA.

V gene TRBV9 combines with J gene TRBJ1-2, with D perhaps TRBD1 (6 bases). CDR3 size: 15 residues. Germline CDR1 and CDR2: SGDLS and YYNGEE. V lost 0 bases and J lost 7, with 16 bases in between. The CDR3 spells CASSVEGGSFSGYTF. The CDR3, as DNA: TGTGCCAGCAGCGTAGAGGGGGGCTCCTTCTCTGGCTACACCTTC.

The chain has TRBV4-3 and TRBJ2-7, with TRBD2 matching 13 bases. The junction had 3 bases not matched to a gene; V was cut back by 3 bases and J by 1 base. This CDR3 spans 16 amino acids. Germline V gives CDR1 LGHNA, CDR2 YSLEER. CDR3 protein: CASSQRLAGGSYEQYF. The CDR3 nucleotides read TGCGCCAGCAGCCAGAGACTAGCGGGAGGATCCTACGAGCAGTACTTC.

This clone showed up just once. This rearrangement joins TRBV6-6 to TRBJ2-2, with D possibly matching TRBD2 (7 bases). Germline CDR1 is MNHNY and CDR2 is SVGAGI (reference sequence). V was cut by 4 bases and J by 6 bases, with 12 bases left in between. The CDR3 is 14 amino acids. This CDR3 reads CASSSLGGPGELFF. CDR3 nucleotide sequence: TGTGCCAGCAGTTCCCTCGGGGGGCCCGGGGAGCTGTTTTTT.